This is a list of T cell receptor beta chains from one sample in a study of blood T cell repertoires in COVID-19. Sequencing was performed with immunoSEQ multiplex PCR; in TCRdb, only in-frame clones are kept and a portion is missing. The profile shows more than 120,000 clones, 87% of them singletons. Sequenced: peripheral blood. These receptors were collected from a woman between 50 and 59 years old with acute or convalescent COVID-19. CDR3s include the opening cysteine and the closing phenylalanine or tryptophan. D genes are given only for firm matches. Where a row states a size, it is once, few, many or the class of an expanded clone; other rows omit it.

>TRBJ2-5|TRBD1|-|15|TRBV10-3
CAAAELQGAGETQYF
TGTGCCGCGGCTGAATTACAGGGGGCAGGGGAGACCCAGTACTTC
>TRBJ2-3|-|-|15|TRBV10-1
CASSDTGKSTDTQYF
TGCGCCAGCAGTGATACAGGGAAAAGCACAGATACGCAGTATTTT
>TRBJ2-7|-|-|14|TRBV7-8
CASSSGAESYEQYF
TGTGCCAGCAGTTCGGGAGCGGAATCCTACGAGCAGTACTTC
>TRBJ1-5|-|-|13|TRBV5-1
CASRMETNQPQHF
TGCGCCAGCAGGATGGAGACCAATCAGCCCCAGCATTTT
>TRBJ1-1|-|-|14|TRBV11-3
CASSLGTDPTEAFF
TGTGCCAGCAGCTTAGGGACTGACCCCACTGAAGCTTTCTTT
>TRBJ2-2|-|-|17|TRBV2
CASSEMQGIWESGELFF
TGTGCCAGCAGTGAAATGCAGGGAATATGGGAATCCGGGGAGCTGTTTTTT
>TRBJ2-7|-|-|14|TRBV5-1
CASSLALLGDEQYF
TGCGCCAGCAGCTTGGCCCTTCTAGGGGACGAGCAGTACTTC
>TRBJ2-4|-|-|18|TRBV30
CAWSSSPAHYSVKNIQYF
TGTGCCTGGAGTTCTTCCCCGGCCCACTATTCGGTAAAAAACATTCAGTACTTC
>TRBJ2-2|-|-|18|TRBV7-2
CASPLAGLASNRAGELFF
TGTGCCAGCCCCCTTGCTGGGCTAGCTTCTAATAGAGCCGGGGAGCTGTTTTTT
>TRBJ1-1|-|-|13|TRBV6-4
CASSQGLNTEAFF
TGTGCCAGCAGTCAGGGCTTGAACACTGAAGCTTTCTTT
>TRBJ2-1|-|-|15|TRBV14
CASSQEPSDYNEQFF
TGTGCCAGCAGCCAAGAGCCTAGCGACTACAATGAGCAGTTCTTC
>TRBJ1-1|TRBD1|-|16|TRBV15
CATSRDKGQGYAEAFF
TGTGCCACCAGCAGAGATAAAGGACAGGGATATGCTGAAGCTTTCTTT
>TRBJ2-3|-|-|15|TRBV7-2
CASSLDPGVADTQYF
TGTGCCAGCAGCTTAGACCCCGGGGTCGCAGATACGCAGTATTTT
>TRBJ2-2|-|few|13|TRBV7-3
CASSLSRVGELFF
TGTGCCAGCAGCTTATCGCGGGTCGGGGAGCTGTTTTTT
>TRBJ1-1|-|-|16|TRBV5-6
CASSSNPGQTNTEAFF
TGTGCCAGCAGCTCGAATCCGGGACAAACGAACACTGAAGCTTTCTTT
>TRBJ2-1|TRBD2|-|16|TRBV5-1
CASSLDGAGGYNEQFF
TGCGCCAGCAGCTTGGATGGAGCGGGAGGTTATAATGAGCAGTTCTTC